This T cell receptor (beta chain) was sequenced in a study of blood T cell repertoires in COVID-19 (dated by TCRdb to the early 2020s). For the wider study: Collaborator samples came from the United States, Italy and Spain and covered acute and convalescent phases of COVID-19. A freely available public database, intended as a resource for researchers studying the immune response to SARS-CoV-2, is where the repertoires were released. The prospective study material was composed of cDNA or gDNA derived from T cells, B-cell-depleted T cells, or PBMCs. Where HLA class I and class II types were available, the types were taken from metadata supplied by the sample provider, not from assay-based typing. Deeply sampled blood TCRbeta repertoires from subjects exposed to, actively infected with, or recovered from COVID-19 were included in the dataset. Samples were obtained from the ongoing ImmuneRACE study (first 160 participants) and from some 1,200 subjects provided by 6 global collaborators. Sample metadata almost always included a de-identified subject ID, COVID-19 status, age in years and sex. The investigation overall reported the following: Clinical and demographic metadata were provided uncurated, with the amount varying by source and participant.

TCRbeta CDR3 regions were amplified from genomic DNA using the immunoSEQ Assay, a bias-controlled multiplex PCR. Turning to the authors' computational methods: Within the assay, amplification of reference gene primers was used to estimate how many nucleated cells each sample contained. To quantify the absolute abundance of each unique TCRbeta CDR3 rearrangement, sequence reads were collapsed and filtered. For each sample, productive Simpson clonality was calculated as the square root of Simpson's diversity index over productive rearrangements. TCRdb mirrors the immuneACCESS table, restricted to in-frame sequences. Some clones are absent from its copies; in checked studies, under half trace to an unresolved V gene, and the reason for the others is unknown. For V, J and clone size, that table is used; D and trimming come from the DNA. The sample includes 120,000 or so clones, with roughly nine tenths observed a single time. Around 30% of the sample is taken by the ten largest.

Per the germline V gene (reference sequence), SEHNR is the CDR1 and FQNEAQ is the CDR2. The V end loses 5 bases and the J end loses 2 bases, and a stretch of 10 bases separates them. Inclusive of the bounding cysteine and phenylalanine, the CDR3 is 13 residues long. Only the CDR3 DNA stays, 39 bases, in frame from base 1. This clone was counted at least ten times. The antigen it binds to is not known. Base quality data are lacking; no much larger clone is found one base away. Collaborating institutions collected whole blood in K2EDTA tubes following their own protocols. For TCRbeta analysis, collaborators shipped samples in one of three forms: frozen whole blood, isolated PBMCs, or DNA extracted from either of those sample types.

Sequencing was done on a sample of peripheral blood. This clonotype was sampled from a man between 70 and 80 years old with active or convalescent COVID-19. This sequence uses TRBV7-9 and TRBJ2-7; the best D guess is TRBD1, with 6 bases matching. The bases are TGTGCCAGCAGCGAGGACAGTACCTACGAGCAGTACTTC. It translates as CASSEDSTYEQYF.